One sample yielded the 25 T cell receptor beta chains listed below, sequenced in a study of T cell responses to AZD1222 COVID-19 vaccine (dated by TCRdb to the early 2020s). The time point label, as the study defines it: baseline before first vaccination. Libraries were made using the immunoSEQ multiplex PCR assay. TCRdb limited this immuneACCESS table to in-frame rearrangements with V and J called. A share of clones is missing; checked studies link under half to unresolved V genes, and the rest is unexplained. The sample table contains about 120,000 clones; only one count was recorded for just over 85% of them. 7.7% of the sample rests with the top ten. The sample was peripheral blood, taken on day 0 of AZD1222 vaccination. Receptors were obtained from an adult in good health.

The rearrangement uses TRBV5-1 and TRBJ2-5; maybe TRBD2 (5 bases). Germline lookup yields CDR1 SGHRS and CDR2 YFSETQ. Trimming took 4 bases from V and 3 from J, leaving 13 bases between them. CDR3 length equals 14 residues. DNA for the CDR3: TGCGCCAGCAGCACCCAGCCCGGGGAAGAGACCCAGTACTTC. It yields the protein CASSTQPGEETQYF.

The genes are TRBV6-4 and TRBJ1-1; 7 bases are a match to TRBD1. The CDR3 runs 14 residues. Looked up from germline, CDR1 is MRHNA and CDR2 is SNTAGT. Trimming cost V 6 bases and J 4 bases; bases outside gene matches: 8. The CDR3 region is CASRVSQGSTEAFF. The CDR3 DNA reads TGTGCCAGCAGGGTATCACAGGGGTCCACTGAAGCTTTCTTT.

The J gene is TRBJ2-7, the V gene TRBV15, with TRBD2 identical over 7 bases. Trimming cost V 4 bases and J 3 bases; bases outside gene matches: 9. This CDR3 region has 15 residues. CDR1 is LNHNV and CDR2 is YYDKDF in the germline V gene (reference sequence). The CDR3 DNA follows: TGTGCCACCAGCACGGGGGGACTTACCATCTACGAGCAGTACTTC. Encoded protein: CATSTGGLTIYEQYF.

V and J are TRBV2 and TRBJ2-2; 12 nucleotides align to TRBD2. With V trimmed by 6 bases and J by 8 bases, 13 bases remained unmatched. The CDR3 runs to 17 residues. The germline CDR1 and CDR2 sequences are SNHLY and FYNNEI. The CDR3 sequence: CASSPLPSGRAAGELFF. The CDR3 DNA is TGTGCCAGCAGCCCCTTGCCTAGCGGGAGGGCGGCGGGGGAGCTGTTTTTT. The full variable domain, with the rest looked up from reference TRBV2 and TRBJ2-2, is EPEVTQTPSHQVTQMGQEVILRCVPISNHLYFYWYRQILGQKVEFLVSFYNNEISEKSEIFDDQFSVERPDGSNFTLKIRSTKLEDSAMYFCASSPLPSGRAAGELFFGEGSRLTVL.

The CDR3 DNA is TGTGCCATCAGTGAACGGATCGGGGGGACTAGCGGCCAAGCCGGGGAGCTGTTTTTT. Translating gives CAISERIGGTSGQAGELFF. V usage is TRBV10-3 and J usage is TRBJ2-2; TRBD2 aligns across 11 bases. Germline V gives CDR1 ENHRY, CDR2 SYGVKD. This CDR3 is 19 amino acids long. J lost 6 bases, V lost 3 bases, and 15 bases had no gene match.

V usage is TRBV4-1 and J usage is TRBJ1-5, with no clear D. CDR1 and CDR2 (germline): MGHRA, YSYEKL. There are 15 residues in the CDR3. Trimming took 0 bases from V and 7 from J, leaving 13 bases between them. This chain's CDR3 is CASSQEHGSGQPQHF. The CDR3 DNA reads TGCGCCAGCAGCCAAGAGCATGGGAGTGGGCAGCCCCAGCATTTT.

The chain employs TRBV28 and TRBJ2-3; D is possibly TRBD2 (6 bases). CDR3 length: 14 amino acids. In germline, CDR1 is MDHEN, CDR2 SYDVKM. Trimming shortened V by 4 bases and J by 12 bases, and 20 bases separated the two germline ends. The CDR3 DNA reads as TGTGCCAGCAGTTCAGCCCGGGGTAGCGGTGACCAGTATTTT. This encodes CASSSARGSGDQYF.

The rearrangement joins TRBV6-2 or TRBV6-3 to TRBJ2-1, with 9 bases identical to TRBD1. Germline trimming cut 5 bases from V and 9 bases from J; bases unmatched to any gene: 11. From germline, CDR1 is MNHEY and CDR2 SVGEGT. The CDR3 spans 15 residues. The CDR3 spells CASSTGTGKGGEQFF. For the CDR3, the DNA is TGTGCCAGCAGTACAGGGACAGGGAAGGGTGGTGAGCAGTTCTTC.

V and J are TRBV7-8 and TRBJ2-4, with TRBD2 as a possible D gene (7 bases). V lost 1 base and J lost 0, with 13 bases in between. Germline CDR1 SGHVS, CDR2 FQNEAQ. This CDR3 is built from 17 residues. The CDR3 spells CASSLVGGPLAKNIQYF. CDR3 in DNA: TGTGCCAGCAGCTTAGTGGGGGGGCCACTAGCCAAAAACATTCAGTACTTC.

This chain uses TRBV18 with TRBJ1-1, with a possible D match to TRBD1 (6 bases). The CDR3 is 14 amino acids. Trimming cost V 5 bases and J 6 bases, with 16 bases left between them. CDR1 and CDR2 (germline): KGHSH, LQKENI. CDR3 protein: CASSSTQGRSEAFF. The CDR3 DNA is TGTGCCAGCTCATCGACCCAGGGGAGGTCTGAAGCTTTCTTT.

The rearrangement uses TRBV5-5 and TRBJ2-3; D is uncertain. There are 14 residues in the CDR3. The V end was cut by 0 bases, the J end by 0 bases, with 5 bases between. In germline, CDR1 is SGHKS, CDR2 YYEKEE (reference sequence). Here the CDR3 reads CASSLETSTDTQYF. The CDR3 DNA reads as TGTGCCAGCAGCTTGGAGACAAGCACAGATACGCAGTATTTT.

V and J are TRBV27 and TRBJ1-1; 9 bases are shared with TRBD1. The germline CDR1 and CDR2 sequences are MNHEY and SMNVEV (reference sequence). V trimming: 4 bases; J trimming: 7 bases; junction bases outside the gene matches: 4. This CDR3 contains 13 residues. This CDR3 reads CASSSGQGLEAFF. The CDR3 DNA follows: TGTGCCAGCAGTTCGGGACAGGGCCTTGAAGCTTTCTTT.

The chain is built from TRBV7-9 and TRBJ2-1; TRBD1 matches at 10 bases. Unmatched junction bases numbered 7, after V lost 3 bases and J lost 2 bases. This CDR3 has 17 amino acids. Germline values: CDR1 SEHNR, CDR2 FQNEAQ (reference sequence). The CDR3 DNA sequence: TGTGCCAGCAGCTTCAGGACAGGGGGTCCCCCCTACAATGAGCAGTTCTTC. Its translation is CASSFRTGGPPYNEQFF. Filled out from reference TRBV7-9 and TRBJ2-1, the complete variable domain reads DTGVSQNPRHKITKRGQNVTFRCDPISEHNRLYWYRQTLGQGPEFLTYFQNEAQLEKSRLLSDRFSAERPKGSFSTLEIQRTEQGDSAMYLCASSFRTGGPPYNEQFFGPGTRLTVL.

The J gene is TRBJ1-2, the V gene TRBV28; 8 bases agree with TRBD1. V shed 5 bases and J 8 bases; nucleotides not matched to a gene: 10. CDR3 length: 14 amino acids. Germline V gene data show CDR1 as MDHEN and CDR2 as SYDVKM. The CDR3 bases are TGTGCCAGCAGTGCGCTGACAGGGGCGCTCGGCTACACCTTC. It is translated as CASSALTGALGYTF.

V is TRBV5-5 and J is TRBJ2-7; TRBD1 matches 8 bases. The germline CDR1 and CDR2 sequences are SGHKS and YYEKEE (reference sequence). The junction had 6 bases not matched to a gene; V was cut back by 4 bases and J by 0 bases. The CDR3 spans 15 residues. DNA for the CDR3: TGTGCCAGCAGCACCACAGGGGGTGTCTCCTACGAGCAGTACTTC. Translated: CASSTTGGVSYEQYF.

The chain employs TRBV28 and TRBJ2-6; D remains unclear. Trimming cost V 8 bases and J 4 bases, with 9 bases left between them. CDR1 MDHEN and CDR2 SYDVKM come from the germline V gene. This CDR3 is 13 amino acids long. The CDR3 spells CASVLSGANVLTF. In nucleotides, the CDR3 is TGTGCCAGCGTTTTGTCCGGGGCCAACGTCCTGACTTTC. The full variable domain, in which reference TRBV28 and TRBJ2-6 provide the parts outside the CDR3, is DVKVTQSSRYLVKRTGEKVFLECVQDMDHENMFWYRQDPGLGLRLIYFSYDVKMKEKGDIPEGYSVSREKKERFSLILESASTNQTSMYLCASVLSGANVLTFGAGSRLTVL.

The CDR3 nucleotides read TGTGCCAGCTCACCTCCGGGACAGGGATCCTACGAGCAGTACTTC. It yields the protein CASSPPGQGSYEQYF. This chain joins TRBV18 and TRBJ2-7; 9 positions match TRBD1. Per the germline V gene, CDR1 is KGHSH and CDR2 is LQKENI. This CDR3 has 15 amino acids. V gave up 3 bases and J gave up 1 base; unmatched junction bases: 4.

The rearrangement links TRBV10-2 to TRBJ1-1, with 7 bases matching TRBD1. The CDR3 sequence is 13 residues long. The V segment lost 6 bases and the J segment 4 bases; nucleotides outside the gene matches: 5. Looked up from germline, CDR1 is WSHSY and CDR2 is SAAADI. CDR3 sequence reads: CASRGTESTEAFF. CDR3 sequence (DNA): TGCGCCAGCAGAGGGACAGAAAGCACTGAAGCTTTCTTT.

CDR3 in amino acids: CASSLRGQSSYEQYF. CDR3 DNA sequence: TGTGCCAGCAGCCTCCGGGGTCAGAGCTCCTACGAGCAGTACTTC. The V and J genes are TRBV6-5 and TRBJ2-7; tentatively, D is TRBD2 (5 bases). Trimming took 6 bases from V and 0 from J, leaving 15 bases between them. This CDR3 is 15 amino acids long. Germline V gives CDR1 MNHEY, CDR2 SVGAGI.

The chain couples TRBV19 to TRBJ2-2, with 7 bases aligning to TRBD2. J lost 1 base, V lost 7 bases, and 9 bases had no gene match. The germline V gene encodes CDR1 LNHDA and CDR2 SQIVND (reference sequence). This CDR3 spans 16 amino acids. This CDR3 reads CASMARRGWNTGELFF. CDR3 coding DNA: TGTGCCAGTATGGCCCGGCGGGGGTGGAACACCGGGGAGCTGTTTTTT.

The chain has TRBV4-2 and TRBJ1-4; D is unclear. The CDR3 has 16 residues. Trimming shortened V by 1 base and J by 4 bases, and 13 bases separated the two germline ends. The germline V gene has CDR1 LGHNA and CDR2 YNFKEQ. As DNA, the CDR3 is TGTGCCAGCAGCCAAGGGGTAGGGAGTCGTAATGAAAAACTGTTTTTT. It specifies CASSQGVGSRNEKLFF.

CDR3 sequence: CASSLVFGSYNEQFF. For the CDR3, the DNA is TGTGCCAGCAGCTTAGTGTTTGGATCTTACAATGAGCAGTTCTTC. This chain uses TRBV11-2 with TRBJ2-1; no reliable D call. The CDR3 extends over 15 amino acids. V was cut by 1 base and J by 4 bases, with 11 bases left in between. Germline V gene data show CDR1 as SGHAT and CDR2 as FQNNGV.

The CDR3, as DNA: TGTGCCAGTGGGGAGGCGGGAGTTGAGCAGTTCTTC. Protein product: CASGEAGVEQFF. The V gene is TRBV11-2, the J gene TRBJ2-1, with TRBD2 matching 7 bases. CDR3 size: 12 residues. Germline V gene lookup returns CDR1 SGHAT and CDR2 FQNNGV. Trimming took 9 bases from V and 9 from J; bases not matched to a gene: 8.

The chain joins TRBV5-5 to TRBJ2-7, with D possibly matching TRBD1 (5 bases). This CDR3 has 16 amino acids. V lost 4 bases and J lost 3, with 20 bases in between. The germline V gene encodes CDR1 SGHKS and CDR2 YYEKEE (reference sequence). CDR3 protein: CASSALLTAGDYEQYF. CDR3 nucleotides: TGTGCCAGCAGCGCGTTACTGACAGCTGGGGACTACGAGCAGTACTTC.

The CDR3 is CASSASGAGTEAFF. CDR3 coding DNA: TGTGCCAGCAGCGCTTCGGGGGCTGGCACTGAAGCTTTCTTT. The V call is TRBV7-8, the J call TRBJ1-1; D is possibly TRBD1 (6 bases). The CDR3 is 14 residues long. Germline lookup yields CDR1 SGHVS and CDR2 FQNEAQ. V lost 5 bases and J lost 4, with 14 bases in between.